This TCR beta chain was sequenced during a study of T-cell reconstitution after alpha-beta-depleted transplantation in children. CDR1 and CDR2 (germline): KGHDR, SFDVKD. CDR3 length equals 16 residues. With V trimmed by 2 bases and J by 5 bases, 8 bases remained unmatched. This clonotype was picked up a small number of times. TCRbeta library construction was performed incorporating unique molecular identifiers. MiXCR, applied by TCRdb to the PCR reads, yields one record per CDR3 protein. Of roughly 500,000 distinct CDR3 sequences listed, 30% to 35% are singletons. The rearrangement links TRBV24-1 to TRBJ2-3, with 8 nucleotides matching TRBD2. Sequenced here: PBMCs from the stem cell graft donor, sampled from the stem cell graft. The source of this sequence is a human donor who donated a stem cell graft to a child with aplastic anemia. The chain's CDR3 is CATSDSTLAGVDTQYF. In DNA, the CDR3 is TGTGCCACCAGTGATTCCACTCTAGCGGGTGTAGATACGCAGTATTTT.